The 27 T cell receptor beta chains given below trace back to one sample, sequenced in a study of T cell responses to AZD1222 COVID-19 vaccine. Only in-frame clones appear in the TCRdb table, and some are missing; sequencing was by immunoSEQ multiplex PCR. Of 100,000 or so clones in the sample, approximately 90% were seen once. This specimen was peripheral blood, taken on day 0 of AZD1222 vaccination. The receptor source for this set is an adult in good health.

The chain recombines TRBV2 with TRBJ1-4; D is ambiguous. This CDR3 has 14 amino acids. Trimming took off 3 bases at V and 5 bases at J, with 10 bases between the two ends. Germline CDR1 SNHLY, CDR2 FYNNEI. The CDR3 protein is CASSEGLKNEKLFF. CDR3 nucleotides: TGTGCCAGCAGTGAGGGCTTAAAGAATGAAAAACTGTTTTTT.

The chain joins TRBV18 to TRBJ2-6; D unresolved. The CDR3 has 16 residues. The V gene lost 8 bases and the J gene lost 1 base, with 15 bases spanning the gap. Germline CDR1 reads KGHSH; CDR2 reads LQKENI. The CDR3 DNA reads as TGTGCCAGCACCTACTCAGCCGGGTCTGGGGCCAACGTCCTGACTTTC. It encodes CASTYSAGSGANVLTF.

V is TRBV6-6 and J is TRBJ1-3; D uncertain. V was pared by 5 bases and J by 4 bases, with 12 bases between. This CDR3 is built from 14 residues. The germline V gene has CDR1 MNHNY and CDR2 SVGAGI (reference sequence). The DNA for the CDR3 is TGTGCCAGCAGTAATCAGAGACGCGGAAACACCATATATTTT. Residues: CASSNQRRGNTIYF.

This chain connects TRBV7-2 to TRBJ1-6, with D tentatively TRBD1 (6 bases). Per germline, CDR1 SGHTA and CDR2 FQGNSA. CDR3 length: 16 amino acids. V lost 1 base and J lost 7, with 14 bases in between. CDR3 in amino acids: CASSLGGGRLNSPLHF. Here the CDR3 DNA reads TGTGCCAGCAGCTTAGGGGGGGGGCGGCTGAATTCACCCCTCCACTTT.

This chain joins TRBV11-2 and TRBJ1-3; D gene uncertain. The germline CDR1 and CDR2 sequences are SGHAT and FQNNGV. The length of the CDR3 is 16 residues. V lost 2 bases, J lost 0 bases, and 11 bases lay in between. The DNA for the CDR3 is TGTGCCAGCAGCTTAATCCGGGGTAGCTCTGGAAACACCATATATTTT. This sequence encodes CASSLIRGSSGNTIYF.

This chain connects TRBV5-6 to TRBJ1-4; D not certain. The CDR3 totals 14 residues. Looked up from germline, CDR1 is SGHDT and CDR2 is YYEEEE. V was shortened by 1 base and J by 3 bases, with 7 bases between the two germline ends. The CDR3 DNA reads TGTGCCAGCAGCTTGAAACGGCCTAATGAAAAACTGTTTTTT. Its translation is CASSLKRPNEKLFF. Using reference TRBV5-6 and TRBJ1-4 for the parts outside the CDR3, the full variable domain is DAGVTQSPTHLIKTRGQQVTLRCSPKSGHDTVSWYQQALGQGPQFIFQYYEEEERQRGNFPDRFSGHQFPNYSSELNVNALLLGDSALYLCASSLKRPNEKLFFGSGTQLSVL.

The chain has TRBV28 and TRBJ1-1, with D tentatively TRBD1 (5 bases). This CDR3 region has 14 residues. V was shortened by 7 bases and J by 6 bases, with 18 bases between the two germline ends. The V gene's germline CDR1 is MDHEN and CDR2 SYDVKM. In DNA, the CDR3 is TGTGCCAGCAATATACCAACAGGATCGGCTGAAGCTTTCTTT. Its translation: CASNIPTGSAEAFF.

The chain links TRBV4-2 to TRBJ2-5; 12 nucleotides match TRBD2. CDR3 size: 18 residues. Germline lookup yields CDR1 LGHNA and CDR2 YNFKEQ. Germline trimming cut 4 bases from V and 4 bases from J; bases unmatched to any gene: 13. The CDR3 coding sequence is TGTGCCAGCAGCCTAACCACAGCTAGCGGGGGGGCAGGAGAGACCCAGTACTTC. Amino acid sequence: CASSLTTASGGAGETQYF.

The rearrangement joins TRBV18 to TRBJ1-1, with 7 bases fitting TRBD1. The V segment lost 6 bases and the J segment 3 bases; nucleotides outside the gene matches: 10. The CDR3 is 15 residues long. Germline V CDR1 and CDR2: KGHSH, LQKENI. The CDR3 region has the DNA TGTGCCAGCTCCCTACAGGGGAAAGGTGACACTGAAGCTTTCTTT. Its protein is CASSLQGKGDTEAFF.

This clone was observed a single time. The gene calls are TRBV7-2 and TRBJ1-3; D is unclear. V dropped 6 bases and J dropped 0 bases, with 9 bases sitting between them. CDR3 size: 14 residues. Looked up from germline, CDR1 is SGHTA and CDR2 is FQGNSA. Here the CDR3 DNA reads TGTGCCAGCAGTGTGGTATTCTCTGGAAACACCATATATTTT. Its protein product is CASSVVFSGNTIYF.

V is TRBV7-9 and J is TRBJ2-2; tentatively, D is TRBD1 (5 bases). There are 13 residues in the CDR3. Per germline, CDR1 SEHNR and CDR2 FQNEAQ (reference sequence). Trimming shortened V by 6 bases and J by 2 bases, and 7 bases separated the two germline ends. The DNA of the CDR3 is TGTGCCAGCAGAAGGGGAAACACCGGGGAGCTGTTTTTT. Translation: CASRRGNTGELFF.

This chain links TRBV11-3 with TRBJ2-7; tentative D call: TRBD1 (5 bases). Trimming removed 5 bases from V and 6 bases from J, with 20 bases in between. Germline V lookup: CDR1 SGHNT, CDR2 YENEEA. The CDR3 sequence is 15 residues long. The CDR3 protein is CASSRTTGGFGEQYF. CDR3 sequence (DNA): TGTGCCAGCAGCCGTACAACAGGTGGGTTCGGCGAGCAGTACTTC.

The chain uses TRBV18 and TRBJ1-1; TRBD1 matches at 12 bases. The CDR3 extends over 15 amino acids. Losses at the gene ends were 6 bases for V and 7 bases for J; bases not matched to a gene: 9. Germline-derived CDR1 and CDR2 are KGHSH and LQKENI. The CDR3 nucleotides are TGTGCCAGCTCGAAACCGGGACAGGGGGCGAATGAAGCTTTCTTT. Amino acids: CASSKPGQGANEAFF.

The chain employs TRBV7-9 and TRBJ1-2; D gene ambiguous. There are 14 residues in the CDR3. Germline CDR1 and CDR2: SEHNR and FQNEAQ (reference sequence). The V end was cut by 1 base, the J end by 3 bases, with 9 bases between. CDR3 sequence reads: CASSLVNLHYGYTF. The CDR3 DNA is TGTGCCAGCAGCTTAGTGAACCTTCACTATGGCTACACCTTC.

This sequence joins TRBV15 and TRBJ1-4; D not resolved. Germline V gene data show CDR1 as LNHNV and CDR2 as YYDKDF (reference sequence). The germline V and J ends were trimmed by 6 bases and 0 bases, with 8 bases remaining between them. The CDR3 has 14 amino acids. The CDR3 DNA sequence: TGTGCCACCAGTCGAAGTGCAACTAATGAAAAACTGTTTTTT. Its protein product is CATSRSATNEKLFF.

The chain employs TRBV5-1 and TRBJ1-3; weak D call: TRBD1 (6 bases). Germline-derived CDR1 and CDR2 are SGHRS and YFSETQ. This CDR3 comprises 14 residues. Trimming shortened V by 4 bases and J by 3 bases, and 11 bases separated the two germline ends. The CDR3 DNA sequence: TGCGCCAGCAGCCCTACAGGGAATGGAAACACCATATATTTT. This encodes CASSPTGNGNTIYF.

V usage is TRBV5-5 and J usage is TRBJ1-6; possible D gene TRBD1, 5 bases. Between the trimmed V and J ends, which lost 4 bases and 7 bases, there was a span of 12 bases. The CDR3 contains 14 residues. Germline lookup yields CDR1 SGHKS and CDR2 YYEKEE (reference sequence). The CDR3 loop is CASSPGTVNSPLHF. CDR3 in DNA: TGTGCCAGCAGCCCCGGGACCGTCAATTCACCCCTCCACTTT.

The gene calls are TRBV2 and TRBJ2-2; D unresolved. V was cut by 4 bases and J by 6 bases, with 9 bases left in between. The V gene's germline CDR1 is SNHLY and CDR2 FYNNEI. CDR3 length: 13 amino acids. CDR3 in DNA: TGTGCCAGCAGTGGAGATCGTGCCGGGGAGCTGTTTTTT. Translating it yields CASSGDRAGELFF.

This clone has more than one count but fewer than ten. The chain joins TRBV6-5 to TRBJ1-6; 7 bases map to TRBD1. This CDR3 region has 15 residues. Germline V gene data show CDR1 as MNHEY and CDR2 as SVGAGI. The J segment lost 11 bases and the V segment lost 5 bases, leaving 12 bases of the junction unmatched. The CDR3 region is CASSIQTGSAAPLHF. The CDR3, as DNA: TGTGCCAGCAGTATTCAGACAGGGTCGGCTGCACCCCTCCACTTT.

The chain has TRBV24-1 and TRBJ1-2; TRBD1 might be the D (6 bases). From germline, CDR1 is KGHDR and CDR2 SFDVKD. The CDR3 has 12 residues. Trimming left V 4 bases short and J 6 bases short, with 8 bases between. The CDR3 protein is CATSDPGDGYTF. The CDR3 region has the DNA TGTGCCACCAGTGACCCAGGGGATGGCTACACCTTC.

V is TRBV6-5 and J is TRBJ1-6, with D hard to call. The V end was cut by 4 bases, the J end by 7 bases, with 11 bases between. The V gene's germline CDR1 is MNHEY and CDR2 SVGAGI. CDR3 size: 14 residues. The CDR3 loop reads CASSFISPNSPLHF. The CDR3 bases are TGTGCCAGCAGTTTTATTTCGCCGAATTCACCCCTCCACTTT.

The chain carries TRBV18 and TRBJ1-5; D remains unclear. Per the germline V gene, CDR1 is KGHSH and CDR2 is LQKENI. The CDR3 covers 14 residues. The germline V and J ends were trimmed by 2 bases and 0 bases, with 5 bases remaining between them. As DNA, the CDR3 is TGTGCCAGCTCACCAAGTGGTAGCAATCAGCCCCAGCATTTT. Amino acid sequence: CASSPSGSNQPQHF.

V usage is TRBV5-1 and J usage is TRBJ1-1; D gene ambiguous. The ends were cut back, 6 bases at V and 0 bases at J, with 15 bases in the middle. The CDR3 is 15 amino acids. The germline V gene has CDR1 SGHRS and CDR2 YFSETQ. The CDR3 loop is CASTHGGSMNTEAFF. As DNA, the CDR3 is TGCGCCAGCACCCATGGCGGGAGTATGAACACTGAAGCTTTCTTT.

The chain recombines TRBV11-3 with TRBJ1-1; D may be TRBD1 (5 bases). There are 16 residues in the CDR3. Germline V CDR1 and CDR2: SGHNT, YENEEA. Trimming took 5 bases from V and 3 from J, leaving 19 bases between them. The CDR3 protein is CASSPNWGGRDTEAFF. CDR3 coding DNA: TGTGCCAGCAGCCCGAATTGGGGGGGTAGAGACACTGAAGCTTTCTTT.

This clone was seen only a few times. This chain links TRBV19 with TRBJ2-3, with TRBD2 matching over 8 bases. Germline-derived CDR1 and CDR2 are LNHDA and SQIVND (reference sequence). V trimming: 5 bases; J trimming: 2 bases; junction bases outside the gene matches: 6. The CDR3 length is 15 residues. The CDR3 here is CASSGLSGDTDTQYF. CDR3 coding DNA: TGTGCCAGTAGTGGACTTAGCGGGGACACAGATACGCAGTATTTT.

This clone was picked up a small number of times. The CDR3 region is CASSEGDGNNSPLHF. The CDR3 nucleotides read TGTGCCAGCAGTGAAGGGGACGGGAATAATTCACCCCTCCACTTT. The rearrangement links TRBV6-1 to TRBJ1-6, with D possibly matching TRBD1 (5 bases). Germline V lookup: CDR1 MNHNS, CDR2 SASEGT. This CDR3 has 15 residues. The V and J ends lost 1 base and 5 bases respectively, with 9 bases between them.

The chain links TRBV6-6 to TRBJ1-5; a possible D gene is TRBD1 (6 bases). The ends were cut back, 2 bases at V and 3 bases at J, with 8 bases in the middle. The length of the CDR3 is 14 residues. The germline V gene has CDR1 MNHNY and CDR2 SVGAGI (reference sequence). The chain's CDR3 is CASSYGTNNQPQHF. The CDR3 nucleotides read TGTGCCAGCAGTTACGGGACAAACAATCAGCCCCAGCATTTT.